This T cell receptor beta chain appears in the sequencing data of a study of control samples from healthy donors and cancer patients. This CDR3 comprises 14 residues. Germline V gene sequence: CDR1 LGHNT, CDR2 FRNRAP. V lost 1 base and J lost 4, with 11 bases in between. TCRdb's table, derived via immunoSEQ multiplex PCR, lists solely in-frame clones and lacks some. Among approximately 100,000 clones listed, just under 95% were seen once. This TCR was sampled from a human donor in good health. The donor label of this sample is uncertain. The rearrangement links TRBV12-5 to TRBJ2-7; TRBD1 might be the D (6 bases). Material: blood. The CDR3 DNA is TGTGCTAGTGGTTTGGGGGACACCCGTTACGAGCAGTACTTC. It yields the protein CASGLGDTRYEQYF.